The rows below give T cell receptor beta chains drawn from one sample of a study of Ad26.COV2.S vaccination and SARS-CoV-2 variants. Sequencing was performed with immunoSEQ multiplex PCR; in TCRdb, only in-frame clones are kept and a portion is missing. The table lists a few hundred thousand clones, about nine tenths of them singletons, with 10% to 15% in the top ten. Sequencing used peripheral blood, obtained in a trial of Ad26.COV2.S vaccine versus placebo. These receptors all come from a person between 18 and 65 years old who received the Ad26.COV2.S COVID-19 vaccine or a placebo. Both conserved end residues are part of each CDR3. A D gene is named only where the DNA matches it firmly. Some rows mark clone size as missing; the rest say once, few, many or name a class of expanded clone.

clone_size	cdr3_length	d_call	j_call	v_call	cdr3_aa	cdr3_nt
-	15	TRBD2	TRBJ2-1	TRBV7-9	CASSQLAGGGNEQFF	TGTGCCAGCAGCCAACTAGCGGGAGGGGGCAATGAGCAGTTCTTC
-	16	TRBD1	TRBJ2-2	TRBV5-6	CASSGSRQGAPGELFF	TGTGCCAGCAGCGGGTCTCGACAGGGCGCGCCCGGGGAGCTGTTTTTT
-	17	TRBD2	TRBJ2-7	TRBV6-2/TRBV6-3	CASSYNPMREGPYEQYF	TGTGCCAGCAGTTACAACCCCATGCGGGAGGGCCCGTACGAGCAGTACTTC
-	14	-	TRBJ1-2	TRBV7-8	CASSLGQINYGYTF	TGTGCCAGCAGCTTAGGTCAGATTAACTATGGCTACACCTTC
once	15	-	TRBJ2-3	TRBV5-4	CASSRDRISTDTQYF	TGTGCCAGCAGCCGAGACAGAATTAGCACAGATACGCAGTATTTT
-	16	-	TRBJ2-7	TRBV11-2	CASSFLGGGRAYEQYF	TGTGCCAGCAGCTTTCTGGGGGGAGGTCGCGCCTACGAGCAGTACTTC
-	13	-	TRBJ2-7	TRBV7-2	CASSLDISYEQYF	TGTGCCAGCAGCTTAGACATCTCCTACGAGCAGTACTTC
-	17	TRBD2	TRBJ2-5	TRBV13	CASSQGTSGRAGETQYF	TGTGCCAGCAGTCAAGGGACTAGCGGGAGGGCCGGGGAGACCCAGTACTTC
-	16	TRBD1	TRBJ1-1	TRBV28	CASSLNGWAGGTEAFF	TGTGCCAGCAGTTTAAATGGATGGGCAGGGGGCACTGAAGCTTTCTTT
-	19	TRBD2	TRBJ2-1	TRBV7-6	CASSSDFASGTLSYNEQFF	TGTGCCAGCAGCTCAGACTTCGCTAGCGGGACCCTCTCCTACAATGAGCAGTTCTTC
-	15	TRBD1	TRBJ2-7	TRBV25-1	CASSEYSGGTYEQYF	TGTGCCAGCAGTGAATACTCAGGGGGAACCTACGAGCAGTACTTC
-	15	TRBD1	TRBJ2-5	TRBV7-2	CASSLPNRGQETQYF	TGTGCCAGCAGCTTGCCCAACAGGGGGCAAGAGACCCAGTACTTC
-	18	-	TRBJ1-5	TRBV21-1	CASSKDRGLQYSNQPQHF	TGTGCCAGCAGCAAAGACAGGGGGCTTCAATATAGCAATCAGCCCCAGCATTTT
-	19	TRBD2	TRBJ2-1	TRBV19	CASSILGLGLAKGVNEQFF	TGTGCCAGTAGTATCTTGGGATTGGGACTAGCTAAGGGGGTCAATGAGCAGTTCTTC
once	16	TRBD2	TRBJ2-1	TRBV2	CASREGLAGFSSEQFF	TGTGCCAGCAGAGAGGGTCTAGCGGGATTCTCGAGTGAGCAGTTCTTC
-	13	-	TRBJ1-2	TRBV7-2	CASSLGGPFGYTF	TGTGCCAGCAGCTTAGGCGGGCCTTTTGGCTACACCTTC
once	15	-	TRBJ2-2	TRBV7-8	CASSPIGWGTGELFF	TGTGCCAGCAGCCCGATAGGGTGGGGCACCGGGGAGCTGTTTTTT
-	15	TRBD2	TRBJ2-7	TRBV19	CASSIGLAGVYEQYF	TGTGCCAGTAGTATTGGACTAGCGGGAGTGTACGAGCAGTACTTC
-	13	TRBD2	TRBJ2-7	TRBV5-1	CASGPGTTYEQYF	TGCGCCAGCGGACCCGGGACTACCTACGAGCAGTACTTC
-	16	-	TRBJ2-2	TRBV7-9	CASSLAPGIGTGELFF	TGTGCCAGCAGCTTAGCCCCAGGGATAGGGACCGGGGAGCTGTTTTTT
-	15	-	TRBJ2-3	TRBV19	CASSIGVRSTDTQYF	TGTGCCAGTAGTATAGGTGTGCGGTCCACAGATACGCAGTATTTT
-	14	TRBD1	TRBJ2-7	TRBV2	CASSEGTGLIRRYF	TGTGCCAGCAGTGAGGGGACAGGGTTGATTAGGCGGTACTTC
-	17	TRBD2	TRBJ2-2	TRBV9	CASSVGLAESGTGELFF	TGTGCCAGCAGCGTGGGACTAGCGGAAAGTGGCACCGGGGAGCTGTTTTTT
-	16	-	TRBJ1-2	TRBV19	CASSPTDDIFPAGYTF	TGTGCCAGTAGTCCCACCGACGACATATTCCCCGCGGGCTACACCTTC
few	14	TRBD1	TRBJ1-2	TRBV6-2/TRBV6-3	CASSSGQEIYGYTF	TGTGCCAGCAGTTCCGGACAGGAGATCTATGGCTACACCTTC
once	16	TRBD2	TRBJ2-5	TRBV4-1	CASSPAPAGGQETQYF	TGCGCCAGCAGCCCAGCCCCTGCGGGGGGCCAAGAGACCCAGTACTTC
-	12	-	TRBJ2-2	TRBV11-2	CASSLGTGELFF	TGTGCCAGCAGCTTAGGGACCGGGGAGCTGTTTTTT
-	13	TRBD2	TRBJ2-1	TRBV24-1	CATASSGSGEQFF	TGTGCCACCGCATCTAGCGGGAGCGGTGAGCAGTTCTTC
-	15	-	TRBJ1-5	TRBV4-3	CASSPDRNSNQPQHF	TGCGCCAGCAGCCCTGATCGGAATAGCAATCAGCCCCAGCATTTT
-	13	-	TRBJ2-1	TRBV5-6	CASSLVALNEQFF	TGTGCCAGCAGCTTGGTAGCCCTCAATGAGCAGTTCTTC
-	14	-	TRBJ2-3	TRBV27	CASKPTRNTDTQYF	TGTGCCAGCAAGCCGACGAGAAACACAGATACGCAGTATTTT
-	17	TRBD2	TRBJ2-2	TRBV11-2	CASSLGLSGSFTGELFF	TGTGCCAGCAGCTTAGGGCTTAGCGGGAGTTTTACCGGGGAGCTGTTTTTT
-	14	TRBD1	TRBJ1-4	TRBV6-2/TRBV6-3	CASSLTGNSEKLFF	TGTGCCAGCAGCTTGACAGGGAATAGCGAAAAACTGTTTTTT
-	19	TRBD1	TRBJ1-2	TRBV3-1/TRBV3-2	CASSQEFAEWDRGNHGYTF	TGTGCCAGCAGCCAAGAGTTCGCAGAGTGGGACAGGGGGAATCATGGCTACACCTTC
-	15	-	TRBJ2-5	TRBV10-3	CATVALGLAGETQYF	TGTGCCACGGTCGCCCTGGGTCTAGCAGGGGAGACCCAGTACTTC
-	12	-	TRBJ1-5	TRBV27	CASSPQGQPQHF	TGTGCCAGCAGTCCACAGGGTCAGCCCCAGCATTTT
-	13	-	TRBJ2-1	TRBV30	CAWEAGNNNEQFF	TGTGCCTGGGAGGCAGGGAACAACAATGAGCAGTTCTTC
-	14	TRBD1	TRBJ2-7	TRBV6-6	CASSHRGQGYEQYF	TGTGCCAGCAGCCACAGGGGACAGGGCTACGAGCAGTACTTC
-	14	-	TRBJ2-7	TRBV13	CASSFTGTSYEQYF	TGTGCCAGCAGCTTTACCGGGACCTCCTACGAGCAGTACTTC
-	13	-	TRBJ2-7	TRBV18	CASSPPMQDEQYF	TGTGCCAGCTCACCACCGATGCAGGACGAGCAGTACTTC
-	14	-	TRBJ2-1	TRBV5-1	CASSLADSRNEQFF	TGCGCCAGCAGCTTGGCCGACAGTCGGAATGAGCAGTTCTTC
-	13	-	TRBJ1-1	TRBV11-3	CASSLGVNTEAFF	TGTGCCAGCAGCTTAGGAGTGAACACTGAAGCTTTCTTT
-	15	TRBD1	TRBJ2-7	TRBV6-6	CASSYADRAGYEQYF	TGTGCCAGCAGTTACGCCGACAGGGCGGGCTACGAGCAGTACTTC
once	14	-	TRBJ2-7	TRBV9	CASSKGTHSYEQYF	TGTGCCAGCAGCAAGGGGACCCACTCCTACGAGCAGTACTTC
-	16	TRBD1	TRBJ1-5	TRBV28	CASSLYRGQSNQPQHF	TGTGCCAGCAGTTTATATAGGGGACAGAGCAATCAGCCCCAGCATTTT
-	13	-	TRBJ1-2	TRBV12-3/TRBV12-4	CASSPTGYYGYTF	TGTGCCAGCAGTCCTACAGGGTACTATGGCTACACCTTC
-	16	-	TRBJ1-1	TRBV3-1/TRBV3-2	CASSPRGGLLWTEAFF	TGTGCCAGCAGCCCTAGGGGGGGGCTCCTTTGGACTGAAGCTTTCTTT
once	14	-	TRBJ1-5	TRBV6-1	CASSEGPSGQPQHF	TGTGCCAGCAGTGAAGGACCCTCGGGTCAGCCCCAGCATTTT
-	15	-	TRBJ2-7	TRBV15	CATSRYLDFTGRQYF	TGTGCCACCAGCCGCTACCTTGACTTCACAGGGCGGCAGTACTTC
-	14	-	TRBJ2-5	TRBV7-9	CASRPGPRQETQYF	TGTGCCAGCAGACCGGGACCTCGGCAGGAGACCCAGTACTTC
once	15	-	TRBJ2-7	TRBV5-1	CASSLLSGLRREQYF	TGCGCCAGCAGCTTGCTCTCAGGGTTAAGGCGCGAGCAGTACTTC